The table lists the clone carrying this T cell receptor (beta chain) with many counts. These data belong to a study of patients and donors after allogeneic stem cell transplantation. TCRdb used MiXCR to reprocess the RT-PCR reads, holding one entry per CDR3 protein. The sample yields about a million distinct CDR3 sequences, approximately 19% seen once. The CDR3 is made up of 15 amino acids. Germline V lookup: CDR1 ENHRY, CDR2 SYGVKD. Trimming removed 2 bases at V and 2 bases at J, with 10 bases between. This receptor was obtained from a human donor who was either an allogeneic HSCT recipient or a stem cell or donor lymphocyte infusion donor (not recorded which). It is not recorded whose cells these are; they may come from a transplant donor. J is TRBJ1-5 and V is TRBV10-3; the D gene is possibly TRBD1 (5 bases). The specimen sequenced was blood, either unsorted or a sorted T cell fraction (not recorded which). CDR3 region: CAISESGGGNQPQHF. The CDR3, as DNA: TGTGCCATCAGTGAGAGTGGGGGTGGCAATCAGCCCCAGCATTTT.